These 21 T cell receptor beta chains were all obtained from the same sample, sequenced in a study of shared clonotypes between healthy human individuals (dated by TCRdb to about 2020). Library preparation was by the immunoSEQ multiplex PCR assay. This is the immuneACCESS table as TCRdb keeps it, with only in-frame sequences that have V and J called. A part of the clones is gone; compared with another copy, unresolved V genes explain less than half, and the rest is unexplained. The table for this sample lists 400,000 to 600,000 clones; approximately 94% of them were counted only once. The ten most abundant clones make up approximately 0.067% of the sample. The sample consisted of naive CD4+ T cells sorted from blood. The cell subset or site label of this sample denotes: CD45RA+ positively selected. The receptors come from a woman in her 30s in good health.

This chain joins TRBV5-4 and TRBJ1-1; 8 positions match TRBD1. The CDR3 is 14 amino acids. V lost 0 bases and J lost 4; bases outside the gene matches: 2. Germline V gene data show CDR1 as SGHNT and CDR2 as YYREEE (reference sequence). The CDR3 loop is CASSLDRGGTEAFF. CDR3 DNA: TGTGCCAGCAGCTTGGACAGGGGGGGCACTGAAGCTTTCTTT.

The CDR3 loop is CASSQEEGGNTGELFF. CDR3 DNA: TGTGCCAGCAGCCAAGAAGAGGGAGGGAACACCGGGGAGCTGTTTTTT. The V and J genes are TRBV4-2 and TRBJ2-2; possibly TRBD2 for D (6 bases). V was shortened by 0 bases and J by 1 base, with 9 bases between the two germline ends. From germline, CDR1 is LGHNA and CDR2 YNFKEQ. The CDR3 extends over 16 amino acids.

The chain joins TRBV7-2 to TRBJ1-3; D may be TRBD1 (5 bases). Germline V CDR1 and CDR2: SGHTA, FQGNSA. Between the trimmed V and J ends, which lost 3 bases and 1 base, there was a span of 7 bases. The CDR3 extends over 14 amino acids. CDR3 DNA sequence: TGTGCCAGCAGCTTTGACAGATCTGGAAACACCATATATTTT. Protein: CASSFDRSGNTIYF.

This rearrangement joins TRBV29-1 to TRBJ2-3; D possibly corresponds to TRBD2 (5 bases). Germline-derived CDR1 and CDR2 are SQVTM and ANQGSEA. V lost 6 bases and J 8 bases, leaving 24 bases between the germline ends. The CDR3 length is 15 residues. CDR3 nucleotide sequence: TGCAGCGTCCCCTATCCAACAGAACTCGCGGGTACGCAGTATTTT. It specifies CSVPYPTELAGTQYF.

The rearrangement joins TRBV4-2 to TRBJ1-6, with TRBD1 matching 7 bases. CDR3 size: 15 residues. Germline CDR1 LGHNA, CDR2 YNFKEQ. Trimming removed 4 bases from V and 5 bases from J; junction bases left unmatched: 5. In DNA form, the CDR3 reads TGTGCCAGCAGCCCCGGGACAGCTAATAATTCACCCCTCCACTTT. Translating gives CASSPGTANNSPLHF.

V usage is TRBV7-7 and J usage is TRBJ2-6; possible D gene TRBD1, 5 bases. V gave up 5 bases and J gave up 4 bases, with 12 bases separating them. This CDR3 has 15 amino acids. Looked up from germline, CDR1 is SSHAT and CDR2 is FNYEAQ (reference sequence). In nucleotides, the CDR3 is TGTGCCAGCAGCCAGGGCAGGGCCGGGGCCAACGTCCTGACTTTC. As protein: CASSQGRAGANVLTF.

The rearrangement links TRBV10-2 to TRBJ1-1, with D unresolved. This CDR3 comprises 16 residues. Germline V lookup: CDR1 WSHSY, CDR2 SAAADI. V shed 7 bases and J shed 0 bases, with 18 bases lying between them. The CDR3 DNA follows: TGCGCCAGCACCGAGCACAAAGGACGGCTGAACACTGAAGCTTTCTTT. Translating it yields CASTEHKGRLNTEAFF.

This chain connects TRBV7-9 to TRBJ1-2; D unresolved. V dropped 1 base and J dropped 4 bases, with 10 bases sitting between them. Germline V gene sequence: CDR1 SEHNR, CDR2 FQNEAQ (reference sequence). The length of the CDR3 is 14 residues. In DNA, the CDR3 is TGTGCCAGCAGCTTAGTATCGGGGTCCTATGGCTACACCTTC. It codes for CASSLVSGSYGYTF.

The J gene is TRBJ1-2, the V gene TRBV6-1, with D hard to call. This CDR3 spans 14 amino acids. Germline V gene lookup returns CDR1 MNHNS and CDR2 SASEGT. Trimming removed 2 bases at V and 3 bases at J, with 10 bases between. For the CDR3, the DNA is TGTGCCAGCAGTGAACCCCGGACGGACTATGGCTACACCTTC. Amino acids: CASSEPRTDYGYTF.

The chain recombines TRBV18 with TRBJ1-1; 7 nucleotides agree with TRBD1. This CDR3 is 15 amino acids long. CDR1 is KGHSH, CDR2 LQKENI, per germline. V lost 4 bases and J lost 1; bases outside the gene matches: 6. The CDR3 nucleotides read TGTGCCAGCTCACGAGAGACAGGGAAGAACACTGAAGCTTTCTTT. Translated, it gives CASSRETGKNTEAFF.

The genes are TRBV5-1 and TRBJ1-1, with TRBD1 identical over 8 bases. The CDR3 loop spans 13 amino acids. Germline V gives CDR1 SGHRS, CDR2 YFSETQ. Trimming cost V 1 base and J 10 bases; bases outside gene matches: 6. CDR3 in DNA: TGCGCCAGCAGCTTGCCGGGGACAGGCGGAGCTTTCTTT. It translates to CASSLPGTGGAFF. Complete variable domain (other parts from reference TRBV5-1 and TRBJ1-1): KAGVTQTPRYLIKTRGQQVTLSCSPISGHRSVSWYQQTPGQGLQFLFEYFSETQRNKGNFPGRFSGRQFSNSRSEMNVSTLELGDSALYLCASSLPGTGGAFFGQGTRLTVV.

This chain links TRBV14 with TRBJ2-7; 9 positions match TRBD2. Germline-derived CDR1 and CDR2 are SGHDN and FVKESK. The CDR3 consists of 14 residues. V was pared by 3 bases and J by 5 bases, with 5 bases of the junction left unmatched. CDR3 residues: CASSQYSGRDEQYF. DNA for the CDR3: TGTGCCAGCAGCCAGTATAGCGGGAGAGACGAGCAGTACTTC. Looking up the rest from reference TRBV14 and TRBJ2-7 gives the full variable domain: EAGVTQFPSHSVIEKGQTVTLRCDPISGHDNLYWYRRVMGKEIKFLLHFVKESKQDESGMPNNRFLAERTGGTYSTLKVQPAELEDSGVYFCASSQYSGRDEQYFGPGTRLTVT.

The rearrangement links TRBV5-1 to TRBJ2-1; D call uncertain. Per germline, CDR1 SGHRS and CDR2 YFSETQ. The V gene lost 0 bases and the J gene lost 4 bases, with 8 bases spanning the gap. The CDR3 is 14 residues long. The CDR3 protein is CASSLVLKYNEQFF. The DNA for the CDR3 is TGCGCCAGCAGCTTGGTGCTTAAGTACAATGAGCAGTTCTTC. The full variable domain, in which reference TRBV5-1 and TRBJ2-1 provide the parts outside the CDR3, is KAGVTQTPRYLIKTRGQQVTLSCSPISGHRSVSWYQQTPGQGLQFLFEYFSETQRNKGNFPGRFSGRQFSNSRSEMNVSTLELGDSALYLCASSLVLKYNEQFFGPGTRLTVL.

V and J are TRBV5-1 and TRBJ1-5; no clear D gene. This CDR3 comprises 13 residues. Germline assignment: CDR1 SGHRS and CDR2 YFSETQ. V was trimmed by 7 bases and J by 6 bases, leaving 14 bases between them. CDR3: CASVVSLPQPQHF. As DNA, the CDR3 is TGCGCCAGCGTCGTGTCCCTCCCTCAGCCCCAGCATTTT.

The chain carries TRBV30 and TRBJ2-7; D possibly corresponds to TRBD2 (6 bases). Trimming shortened V by 2 bases and J by 1 base, and 15 bases separated the two germline ends. Germline values: CDR1 GTSNPN, CDR2 SVGIG (reference sequence). The CDR3 has 15 residues. CDR3 protein: CAWSTGTGTSYEQYF. The CDR3 DNA reads TGTGCCTGGAGTACCGGGACTGGTACATCCTACGAGCAGTACTTC.

J is TRBJ1-3 and V is TRBV5-1; 7 nucleotides line up with TRBD1. From germline, CDR1 is SGHRS and CDR2 YFSETQ. The CDR3 contains 15 residues. Trimming cost V 0 bases and J 4 bases; bases outside gene matches: 4. The CDR3 sequence: CASSLGRGYGNTIYF. CDR3 DNA: TGCGCCAGCAGCTTGGGCAGGGGGTACGGAAACACCATATATTTT.

This sequence joins TRBV28 and TRBJ2-5, with D possibly called TRBD1 or TRBD2 (6 bases each). This CDR3 region has 15 residues. Germline CDR1 reads MDHEN; CDR2 reads SYDVKM. Trimming stripped 2 bases from V and 5 bases from J, with 15 bases between. CDR3 nucleotide sequence: TGTGCCAGCAGTTTAAGTCCCACAGGGAGGGAGACCCAGTACTTC. Amino acids: CASSLSPTGRETQYF.

Written as DNA, the CDR3 is TGTGCCAGCAGTGACTCTGGGGCCAACGTCCTGACTTTC. Protein sequence: CASSDSGANVLTF. The chain joins TRBV2 to TRBJ2-6; D is ambiguous. The ends were cut back, 3 bases at V and 0 bases at J, with 0 bases in the middle. The germline gives CDR1 SNHLY, CDR2 FYNNEI. The CDR3 is 13 amino acids.

The chain couples TRBV28 to TRBJ1-2, with 9 bases that match TRBD1. Germline CDR1 reads MDHEN; CDR2 reads SYDVKM. The CDR3 loop spans 13 amino acids. Trimming removed 6 bases from V and 8 bases from J; junction bases left unmatched: 7. The CDR3 sequence: CASRSGQGGGYTF. The CDR3 bases are TGTGCCAGCAGATCGGGACAGGGTGGGGGCTACACCTTC.

The V and J genes are TRBV19 and TRBJ1-2; D call uncertain. The CDR3 consists of 12 residues. CDR1 LNHDA and CDR2 SQIVND come from the germline V gene (reference sequence). Trimming left V 6 bases short and J 0 bases short, with 5 bases between. In DNA, the CDR3 is TGTGCCAGTAGGCGGTCTAACTATGGCTACACCTTC. Translating gives CASRRSNYGYTF.

The chain carries TRBV5-1 and TRBJ2-7, with 7 bases identical to TRBD2. The CDR3 runs 13 residues. J gave up 5 bases and V 2 bases, and 4 bases lay outside the gene matches. Germline V CDR1 and CDR2: SGHRS, YFSETQ. As DNA, the CDR3 is TGCGCCAGCAGCTTCGGGAGGTCGGACGAGCAGTACTTC. Translated, it gives CASSFGRSDEQYF.